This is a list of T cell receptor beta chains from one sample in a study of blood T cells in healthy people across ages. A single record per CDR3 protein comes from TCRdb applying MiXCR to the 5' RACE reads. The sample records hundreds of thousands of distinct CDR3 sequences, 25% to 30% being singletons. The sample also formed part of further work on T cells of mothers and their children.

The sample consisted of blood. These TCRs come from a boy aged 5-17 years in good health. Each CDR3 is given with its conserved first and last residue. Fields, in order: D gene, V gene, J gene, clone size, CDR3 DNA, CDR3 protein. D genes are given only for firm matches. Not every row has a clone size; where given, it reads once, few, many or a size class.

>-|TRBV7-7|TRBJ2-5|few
TGTGCCAGCAGCCTGAAAGAGTCGGAGACCCAGTACTTC
CASSLKESETQYF
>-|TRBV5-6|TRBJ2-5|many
TGTGCCAGCAGTCGCGGGCCCCAAGAGACCCAGTACTTC
CASSRGPQETQYF
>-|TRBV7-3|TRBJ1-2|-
TGTGCCAGCAGCCCAGGCCCGCAGTTTTTTAATGGCTACACCTTC
CASSPGPQFFNGYTF
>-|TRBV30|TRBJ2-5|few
TGTGCCTGGAGTCCGCGAGTGGAGACCCAGTACTTC
CAWSPRVETQYF
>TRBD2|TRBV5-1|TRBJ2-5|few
TGCGCCAGCAGCTTAAGGAGACTAGCGGAAGGAGCGACCCAGTACTTC
CASSLRRLAEGATQYF
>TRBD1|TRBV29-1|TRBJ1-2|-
TGCAGCGTCCCTAGAGGGACAGGGATGAACTATGGCTACACCTTC
CSVPRGTGMNYGYTF
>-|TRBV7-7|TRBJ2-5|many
TGTGCTAGCAGCTTAGACGGGGGACAAGAGACCCAGTACTTC
CASSLDGGQETQYF
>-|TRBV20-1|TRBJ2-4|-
TGCAGTGCTATGATGGGACCCCAGGCCAAAAACATTCAGTACTTC
CSAMMGPQAKNIQYF
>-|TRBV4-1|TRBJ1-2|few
TGCGCCAGCAGCCAAACGGGGAAATATGGCTACACCTTC
CASSQTGKYGYTF
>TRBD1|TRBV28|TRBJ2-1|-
TGTGCCAGCAGCACCGGGACAGGGGGCTTCTTC
CASSTGTGGFF
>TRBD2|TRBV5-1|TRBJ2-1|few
TGCGCCAGCAGCACGGGACTAGCGGGGGGTAAACAATCCTACAATGAGCAGTTCTTC
CASSTGLAGGKQSYNEQFF
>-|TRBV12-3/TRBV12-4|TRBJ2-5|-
TGTGCCAGCAGACCGGGACATAACCAAGAGACCCAGTACTTC
CASRPGHNQETQYF
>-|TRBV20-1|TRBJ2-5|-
TGCAGTGCCGCTGAAGTGGGGGGCTACCGGAGGGGATACCAAGAGACCCAGTACTTC
CSAAEVGGYRRGYQETQYF
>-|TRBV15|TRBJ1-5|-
TGTGCCACCAGCAGGGAGGGTACCAATCAGCCCCAGCATTTT
CATSREGTNQPQHF
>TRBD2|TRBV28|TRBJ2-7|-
TGTGCCAGCAGGTTTGGGGAAGCGGGGGCTCCCTACGAGCAGTACTTC
CASRFGEAGAPYEQYF
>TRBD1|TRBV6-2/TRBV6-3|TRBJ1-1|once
TGTGCCAGCAGTTACTCCCCTCATGAGACAGGGGTGGACACTGAAGCTTTCTTT
CASSYSPHETGVDTEAFF
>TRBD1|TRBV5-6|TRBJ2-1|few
TGTGCCAGCAGTCGCGGACAGGGTAGAGGCAATGAGCAGTTCTTC
CASSRGQGRGNEQFF
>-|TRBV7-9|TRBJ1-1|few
TGTGCCAGCAGCTTACCCTCAATGGCCCGGAACACTGAAGCTTTCTTT
CASSLPSMARNTEAFF
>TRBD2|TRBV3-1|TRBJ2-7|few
TGTGCCAGCAGCATGAGCGGGGGACTACTCCACGAGCAGTACTTC
CASSMSGGLLHEQYF
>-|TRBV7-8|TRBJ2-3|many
TGTGCCAGCAGCTTAGAAAGGGCAGGGGGGAGGAGGCAGTATTTT
CASSLERAGGRRQYF
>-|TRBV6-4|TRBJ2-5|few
TGTGCCAGCAGTGACTCAGAGGCAACCCCACAAGAGACCCAGTACTTC
CASSDSEATPQETQYF
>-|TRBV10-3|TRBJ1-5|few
TGTGCCATCAGGGACCCAGGGGGCAATCAGCCCCAGCATTTT
CAIRDPGGNQPQHF
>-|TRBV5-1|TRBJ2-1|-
TGCGCCAGCAGCTCGGGCTCGACTAGCTCCTACAATGAGCAGTTCTTC
CASSSGSTSSYNEQFF
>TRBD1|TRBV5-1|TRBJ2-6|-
TGCGCCAGCAGCTTGGTTGGGGACAGCAAAAGCTCTGGGGCCAACGTCCTGACTTTC
CASSLVGDSKSSGANVLTF
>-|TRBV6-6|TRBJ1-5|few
TGTGCCAGTAATAAAGGGGATAGCAATCAGCCCCAGCATTTT
CASNKGDSNQPQHF
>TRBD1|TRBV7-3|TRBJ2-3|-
TGTGCCAGCAGCGCCCGACAGGGAGATACGCAGTATTTT
CASSARQGDTQYF
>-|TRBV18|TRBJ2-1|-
TGTCCCAGCCTGGGATCGGGGGTTGGTGAGCAGTTCTTC
CPSLGSGVGEQFF
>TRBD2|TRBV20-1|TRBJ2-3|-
TGCAGTGCTAGAGGAAGCCTAGCGGGGGGGTACACAGATACGCAGTATTTT
CSARGSLAGGYTDTQYF
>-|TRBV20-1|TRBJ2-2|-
TGCAGTGCTAGGGTGGACTACCCGTTGGGGATTACGAACACCGGGGAGCTGTTTTTT
CSARVDYPLGITNTGELFF
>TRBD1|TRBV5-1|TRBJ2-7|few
TGCGCCAGCAGCATAGGACAGGGATCGGGAGAGCAGTACTTC
CASSIGQGSGEQYF